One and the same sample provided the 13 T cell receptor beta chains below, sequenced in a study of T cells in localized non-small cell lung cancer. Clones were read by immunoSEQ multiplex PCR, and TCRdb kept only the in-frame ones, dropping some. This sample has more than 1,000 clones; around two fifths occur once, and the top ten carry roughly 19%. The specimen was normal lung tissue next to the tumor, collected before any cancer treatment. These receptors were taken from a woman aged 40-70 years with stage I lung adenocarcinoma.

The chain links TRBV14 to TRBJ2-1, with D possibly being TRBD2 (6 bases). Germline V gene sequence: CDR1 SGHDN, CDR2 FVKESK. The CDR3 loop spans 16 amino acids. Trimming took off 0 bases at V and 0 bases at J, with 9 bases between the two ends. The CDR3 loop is CASSQDPGDSYNEQFF. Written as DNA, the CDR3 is TGTGCCAGCAGCCAAGATCCGGGAGACTCCTACAATGAGCAGTTCTTC.

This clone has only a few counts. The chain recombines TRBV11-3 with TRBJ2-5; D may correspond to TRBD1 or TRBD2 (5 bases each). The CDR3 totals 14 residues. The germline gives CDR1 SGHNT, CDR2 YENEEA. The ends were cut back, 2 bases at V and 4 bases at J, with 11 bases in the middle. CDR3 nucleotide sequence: TGTGCCAGCAGCTTAAGAGGGACCCCAGAGACCCAGTACTTC. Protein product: CASSLRGTPETQYF.

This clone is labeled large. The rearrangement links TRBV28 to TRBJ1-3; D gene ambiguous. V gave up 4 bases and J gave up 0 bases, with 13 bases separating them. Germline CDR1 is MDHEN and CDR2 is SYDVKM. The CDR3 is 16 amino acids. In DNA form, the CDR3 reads TGTGCCAGCAGTTCCTATACGTTGAGCTCTGGAAACACCATATATTTT. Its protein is CASSSYTLSSGNTIYF.

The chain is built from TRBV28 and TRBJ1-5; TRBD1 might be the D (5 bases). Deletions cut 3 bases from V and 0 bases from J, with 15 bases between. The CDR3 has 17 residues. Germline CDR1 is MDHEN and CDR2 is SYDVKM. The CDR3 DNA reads TGTGCCAGCAGTTTCTTGGCAGGGAGTTATAGCAATCAGCCCCAGCATTTT. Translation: CASSFLAGSYSNQPQHF.

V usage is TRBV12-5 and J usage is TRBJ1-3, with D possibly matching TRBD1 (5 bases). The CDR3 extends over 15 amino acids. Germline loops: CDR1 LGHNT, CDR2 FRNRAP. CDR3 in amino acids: CASAPTADSGNTIYF. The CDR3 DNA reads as TGTGCCAGCGCGCCGACAGCTGACTCTGGAAACACCATATATTTT.

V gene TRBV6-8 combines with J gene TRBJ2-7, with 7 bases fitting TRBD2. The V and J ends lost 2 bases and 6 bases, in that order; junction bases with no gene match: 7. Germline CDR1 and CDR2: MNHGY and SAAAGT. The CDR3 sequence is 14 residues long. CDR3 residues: CASSYSGVRSEQYF. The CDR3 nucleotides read TGTGCCAGCAGTTACAGCGGGGTGAGGAGCGAGCAGTACTTC.

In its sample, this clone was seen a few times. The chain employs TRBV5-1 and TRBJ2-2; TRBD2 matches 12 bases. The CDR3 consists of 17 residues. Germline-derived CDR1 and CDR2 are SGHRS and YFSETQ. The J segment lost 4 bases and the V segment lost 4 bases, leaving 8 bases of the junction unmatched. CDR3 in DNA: TGCGCCAGCAGCCCCAGGCTAGCGGGGGGGACCACCGGGGAGCTGTTTTTT. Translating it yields CASSPRLAGGTTGELFF.

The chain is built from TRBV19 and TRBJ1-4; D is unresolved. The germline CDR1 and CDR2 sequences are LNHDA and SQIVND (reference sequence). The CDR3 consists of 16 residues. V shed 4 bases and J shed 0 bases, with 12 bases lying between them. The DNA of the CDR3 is TGTGCCAGTAGTACCAACGGAAGAGCAACTAATGAAAAACTGTTTTTT. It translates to CASSTNGRATNEKLFF.

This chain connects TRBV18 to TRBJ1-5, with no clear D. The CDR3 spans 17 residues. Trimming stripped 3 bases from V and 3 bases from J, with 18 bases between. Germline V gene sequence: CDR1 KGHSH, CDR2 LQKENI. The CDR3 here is CASSPRGSDFDNQPQHF. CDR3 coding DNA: TGTGCCAGCTCACCCCGAGGGAGTGATTTCGACAATCAGCCCCAGCATTTT.

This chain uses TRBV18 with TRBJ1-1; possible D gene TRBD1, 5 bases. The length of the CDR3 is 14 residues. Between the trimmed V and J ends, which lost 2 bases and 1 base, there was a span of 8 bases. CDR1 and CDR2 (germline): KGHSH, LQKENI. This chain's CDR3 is CASSPEGPNTEAFF. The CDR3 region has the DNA TGTGCCAGCTCACCAGAGGGGCCGAACACTGAAGCTTTCTTT.

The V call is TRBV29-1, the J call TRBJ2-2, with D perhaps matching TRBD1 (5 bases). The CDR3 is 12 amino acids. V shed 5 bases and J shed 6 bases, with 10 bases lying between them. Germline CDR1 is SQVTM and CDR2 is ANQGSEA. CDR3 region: CSVPGLSGELFF. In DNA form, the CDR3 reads TGCAGCGTTCCAGGGTTGTCCGGGGAGCTGTTTTTT.

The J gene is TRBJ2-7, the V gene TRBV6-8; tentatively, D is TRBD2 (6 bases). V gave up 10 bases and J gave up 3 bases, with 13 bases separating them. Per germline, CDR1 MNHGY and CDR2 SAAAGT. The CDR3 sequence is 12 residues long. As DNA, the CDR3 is TGTGCCACCCGCGGGGAGTTCTACGAGCAGTACTTC. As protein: CATRGEFYEQYF.

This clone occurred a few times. The CDR3 nucleotides read TGTGCCAGCAGCTATGAAGGGACAGGGGGCGAAGCTTTCTTT. Its translation: CASSYEGTGGEAFF. The chain has TRBV7-2 and TRBJ1-1; 12 bases agree with TRBD1. With V trimmed by 4 bases and J by 8 bases, 5 bases remained unmatched. The V gene's germline CDR1 is SGHTA and CDR2 FQGNSA. CDR3 length: 14 amino acids.